The entry below describes one T cell receptor beta chain. What it recognizes is unknown. A read error may account for a junction end that differs from germline. This CDR3 has 15 amino acids. The germline CDR1 and CDR2 sequences are LGHNA and YSLEER. Among the patients, none had received any treatment before thyroid surgery. TCRdb reprocessed the PCR reads using MiXCR. The sample has about 21,000 clones; around 28% are singletons. The data originate from a study of metastatic and nonmetastatic thyroid tumors. General study findings and limits: Within blood and tumor, benign nodules reportedly had significantly lower TCR beta diversity than malignant thyroid tumors did.

Material for sequencing was blood. V usage is TRBV4-3 and J usage is TRBJ1-3; D is ambiguous. This TCR derives from a female donor with papillary thyroid cancer or a benign thyroid nodule (not recorded which). Some clones in this sample may be carry-over from other donors' samples. In DNA form, the CDR3 reads TGCGCCAGCAGCCAAGATAAGGCGTCTGGAAAGACCATATATTTT. Translated, it gives CASSQDKASGKTIYF.